This is a list of T cell receptor beta chains from one sample in a study of control samples from healthy donors and cancer patients. Assay used: immunoSEQ multiplex PCR; TCRdb lists only in-frame clones, some missing. The table has around 120,000 clones, approximately 95% seen once. The sequenced sample consisted of blood. Source of these receptors: a young man in good health. The CDR3 runs from the conserved cysteine through the conserved F or W. A D gene is named only where the DNA matches it firmly. Clone size appears in some rows only: once, few, many, or a class for an expanded clone.

size	D	V	J	CDR3	DNA
-	TRBD1	TRBV2	TRBJ1-4	CASSERGQGAATNEKLFF	TGTGCCAGCAGTGAACGGGGACAGGGCGCTGCAACTAATGAAAAACTGTTTTTT
-	-	TRBV5-1	TRBJ1-6	CASSPDSPKGSPLHF	TGCGCCAGCAGCCCTGACAGTCCCAAGGGATCACCCCTCCACTTT
-	TRBD1	TRBV2	TRBJ1-2	CASSGRGRHGYTF	TGTGCCAGCAGTGGGAGGGGGCGGCATGGCTACACCTTC
-	-	TRBV3-1/TRBV3-2	TRBJ2-7	CASSQDFTGRTDF	TGTGCCAGCAGCCAAGATTTTACGGGACGGACGGACTTC
-	-	TRBV2	TRBJ2-7	CAGSQEGYEQYF	TGTGCCGGCTCTCAAGAGGGCTACGAGCAGTACTTC
-	-	TRBV30	TRBJ1-1	CAWSVGRDTEAFF	TGTGCCTGGAGTGTAGGCAGGGACACTGAAGCTTTCTTT
-	TRBD1	TRBV5-6	TRBJ2-7	CASSSWTGGPLYF	TGTGCCAGCAGCTCTTGGACAGGGGGACCCTTGTACTTC
-	-	TRBV19	TRBJ2-4	CASSIDRAVGKLAKNIQYF	TGTGCCAGTAGTATAGATCGGGCTGTGGGGAAACTAGCCAAAAACATTCAGTACTTC
-	-	TRBV28	TRBJ2-5	CASSLLGATYQETQYF	TGTGCCAGCAGTTTATTGGGGGCCACGTACCAAGAGACCCAGTACTTC
-	-	TRBV19	TRBJ1-5	CASTQGLSNQPQHF	TGTGCCAGTACCCAGGGGCTTAGCAATCAGCCCCAGCATTTT
-	-	TRBV7-2	TRBJ2-7	CASSLSPVGGYEQYF	TGTGCCAGCAGCTTGTCCCCCGTTGGGGGCTACGAGCAGTACTTC
-	-	TRBV27	TRBJ1-5	CASSSSYSNQPQHF	TGTGCCAGCAGTTCCTCGTATAGCAATCAGCCCCAGCATTTT
-	-	TRBV3-1/TRBV3-2	TRBJ1-6	CASSQVQTVSFPAENSPLHF	TGTGCCAGCAGCCAAGTCCAGACAGTTAGCTTCCCCGCCGAAAATTCACCCCTCCACTTT
-	-	TRBV30	TRBJ2-3	CAWIRGGTQYF	TGTGCCTGGATAAGGGGCGGTACGCAGTATTTT
-	-	TRBV9	TRBJ2-5	CASSVAPNQETQYF	TGTGCCAGCAGCGTAGCTCCAAACCAAGAGACCCAGTACTTC
-	TRBD1	TRBV6-2/TRBV6-3	TRBJ1-5	CASSYADDRVPNQPQHF	TGTGCCAGCAGTTACGCCGACGACAGGGTCCCAAATCAGCCCCAGCATTTT
-	-	TRBV13	TRBJ1-3	CASSVRGSGNTIYF	TGTGCCAGCAGCGTAAGGGGGTCTGGAAACACCATATATTTT
-	-	TRBV27	TRBJ1-5	CASKFRQGWLPQHF	TGTGCCAGCAAATTCCGGCAGGGGTGGCTGCCCCAGCATTTT
-	TRBD2	TRBV4-2	TRBJ2-3	CASSRLSGGSTDTQYF	TGTGCCAGCAGCCGTCTTAGCGGGGGGAGCACAGATACGCAGTATTTT
-	-	TRBV28	TRBJ2-3	CASSFRWYTDTQYF	TGTGCCAGCAGTTTCCGTTGGTACACAGATACGCAGTATTTT
-	TRBD2	TRBV30	TRBJ2-5	CAWNLAGGKETQYF	TGTGCCTGGAACCTAGCGGGGGGGAAAGAGACCCAGTACTTC
-	-	TRBV5-8	TRBJ1-6	CASSWGGNNNSPLHF	TGTGCCAGCAGTTGGGGGGGCAATAATAATTCACCCCTCCACTTT
-	-	TRBV29-1	TRBJ2-3	CSVDSGMGPLF	TGCAGCGTTGATTCGGGTATGGGCCCACTTTTT
-	-	TRBV27	TRBJ2-1	CASTQGGSYNEQFF	TGTGCCAGCACACAGGGAGGGTCATACAATGAGCAGTTCTTC
-	-	TRBV6-6	TRBJ1-1	CASSYGTPNTEAFF	TGTGCCAGCAGTTACGGGACTCCGAACACTGAAGCTTTCTTT
-	TRBD1	TRBV9	TRBJ1-6	CASSPRQGENSPLHF	TGTGCCAGCAGCCCGCGACAGGGGGAAAATTCACCCCTCCACTTT
-	TRBD1	TRBV5-1	TRBJ2-5	CASRPNRGLAETQYF	TGCGCCAGCAGACCTAACAGGGGGCTCGCGGAGACCCAGTACTTC
-	-	TRBV4-3	TRBJ2-7	CASSQDPRSSYEQYF	TGCGCCAGCAGCCAAGATCCCAGGAGCTCCTACGAGCAGTACTTC
-	-	TRBV21-1	TRBJ1-6	CASSKADEGTAKGGPNSPLHF	TGTGCCAGCAGCAAAGCTGACGAGGGGACAGCTAAAGGGGGCCCTAATTCACCCCTCCACTTT
-	TRBD2	TRBV4-3	TRBJ2-7	CASSQEPLADYEQYF	TGCGCCAGCAGCCAAGAACCCCTAGCGGACTACGAGCAGTACTTC
few	-	TRBV18	TRBJ1-1	CASSPIGRAEAFF	TGTGCCAGCTCACCCATTGGTCGGGCTGAAGCTTTCTTT
-	TRBD1	TRBV5-1	TRBJ1-5	CASSFPRQGLNQPQHF	TGCGCCAGCAGCTTCCCACGACAGGGATTAAATCAGCCCCAGCATTTT
-	-	TRBV11-2	TRBJ2-2	CASSLLTSGELFF	TGTGCCAGCAGCTTACTAACTAGCGGGGAGCTGTTTTTT
-	-	TRBV30	TRBJ2-7	CAFKGHVSYEQYF	TGTGCCTTTAAGGGACACGTCTCCTACGAGCAGTACTTC
-	-	TRBV7-2	TRBJ1-5	CASSLRAGAGNQPQHF	TGTGCCAGCAGCTTACGGGCCGGGGCAGGCAATCAGCCCCAGCATTTT
-	-	TRBV9	TRBJ1-3	CASSARPDSSGNTIYF	TGTGCCAGCAGCGCCCGCCCGGATAGCTCTGGAAACACCATATATTTT
-	TRBD1	TRBV7-9	TRBJ1-5	CASSPGTGPNQPQHF	TGTGCCAGCAGCCCCGGGACAGGGCCCAATCAGCCCCAGCATTTT
-	-	TRBV29-1	TRBJ1-1	CSATTGINTEAFF	TGCAGCGCAACAACCGGGATAAACACTGAAGCTTTCTTT
-	-	TRBV5-4	TRBJ2-7	CASSYNLDSYEQYF	TGTGCCAGCAGCTATAATTTGGACAGCTACGAGCAGTACTTC
once	-	TRBV19	TRBJ1-1	CASSFGGTEAFF	TGTGCCAGTAGTTTCGGGGGAACTGAAGCTTTCTTT
-	-	TRBV12-3/TRBV12-4	TRBJ2-1	CASSLGYEQFF	TGTGCCAGCAGTTTAGGCTATGAGCAGTTCTTC
-	-	TRBV7-9	TRBJ2-1	CASSLVAPGAGEQFF	TGTGCCAGCAGCTTAGTGGCCCCAGGGGCGGGTGAGCAGTTCTTC
-	-	TRBV30	TRBJ1-1	CAWSPGRGLNTEAFF	TGTGCCTGGAGTCCCGGTCGGGGGCTGAACACTGAAGCTTTCTTT
-	TRBD1	TRBV5-4	TRBJ2-5	CASRKGTDQETQYF	TGTGCCAGCAGGAAAGGGACAGACCAAGAGACCCAGTACTTC
-	-	TRBV5-8	TRBJ1-5	CASSLAWNQPQHF	TGTGCCAGCAGCTTGGCCTGGAATCAGCCCCAGCATTTT
-	-	TRBV4-1	TRBJ2-5	CASSQGGVAEGSQYF	TGCGCCAGCAGCCAAGGGGGGGTGGCCGAGGGGTCCCAGTACTTC
-	-	TRBV6-5	TRBJ1-5	CASRDLMLANQPQHF	TGTGCCAGCAGAGACCTAATGCTCGCGAATCAGCCCCAGCATTTT
-	-	TRBV21-1	TRBJ1-2	CASSKSTKNYGYTF	TGTGCCAGCAGCAAATCTACAAAAAACTATGGCTACACCTTC
-	-	TRBV4-1	TRBJ1-2	CASSQDPQGSFYGYTF	TGCGCCAGCAGCCAAGATCCACAGGGCTCTTTTTATGGCTACACCTTC
-	TRBD1	TRBV6-6	TRBJ1-1	CASSQPHGTGPPEAFF	TGTGCCAGCAGCCAACCCCACGGGACAGGACCACCCGAAGCTTTCTTT
-	-	TRBV5-4	TRBJ1-4	CASSEQGSKEKLFF	TGTGCCAGCAGCGAACAGGGTTCAAAAGAAAAACTGTTTTTT
-	-	TRBV4-3	TRBJ1-5	CASSQEWGGGQPQHF	TGCGCCAGCAGCCAAGAGTGGGGCGGAGGGCAGCCCCAGCATTTT
-	-	TRBV30	TRBJ1-5	CACSRQLNQPQHF	TGTGCCTGCTCGAGGCAGTTAAATCAGCCCCAGCATTTT
-	-	TRBV4-3	TRBJ2-1	CASSQDLGGGHDEQFF	TGCGCCAGCAGCCAAGATTTGGGGGGGGGCCATGATGAGCAGTTCTTC